The clone carrying this TCR beta chain was observed a handful of times. For TCRbeta, the library was prepared with unique molecular identifiers. TCRdb processed the PCR reads anew with MiXCR; each CDR3 protein has one entry. The sample gives a few hundred thousand distinct CDR3 sequences, 16% of which show up once; around 28% is in the top ten. The data stem from a study of T-cell reconstitution after alpha-beta-depleted transplantation in children. This CDR3 is 15 amino acids long. V lost 0 bases to trimming and J lost 6 bases; unmatched junction nucleotides: 7. Germline CDR1 and CDR2: ENHRY and SYGVKD.

The chain recombines TRBV10-3 with TRBJ1-1, with TRBD1 identical over 7 bases. The sequencing here drew on PBMCs, mostly from graft donor cells, taken 360 days after TCRalphabeta/CD19-depleted stem cell transplant. This clonotype originated in a boy younger than two who had a stem cell transplant for Wiskott-Aldrich syndrome, so the T cells may come from the graft donor. The CDR3 region has the DNA TGTGCCATCAGTGAGTCGGACAGGTTGGAAGCTGAAGCTTTCTTT. Residues: CAISESDRLEAEAFF.